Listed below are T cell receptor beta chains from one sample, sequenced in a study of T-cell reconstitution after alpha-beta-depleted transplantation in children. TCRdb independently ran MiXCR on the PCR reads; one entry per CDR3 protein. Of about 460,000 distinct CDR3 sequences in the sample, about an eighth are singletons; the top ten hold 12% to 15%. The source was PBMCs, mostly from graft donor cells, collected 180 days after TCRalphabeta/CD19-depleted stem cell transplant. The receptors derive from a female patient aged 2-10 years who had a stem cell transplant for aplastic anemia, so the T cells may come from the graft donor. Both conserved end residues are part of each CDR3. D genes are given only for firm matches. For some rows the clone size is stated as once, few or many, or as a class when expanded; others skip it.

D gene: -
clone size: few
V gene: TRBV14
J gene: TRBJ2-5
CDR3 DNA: TGTGCCAGCAGCCAAGATCCCCGTGGGGTGGGTAGCAACTTCCAAGAGACCCAGTACTTC
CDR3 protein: CASSQDPRGVGSNFQETQYF

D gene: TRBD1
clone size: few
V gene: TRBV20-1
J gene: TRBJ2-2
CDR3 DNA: TGCAGTGCTAGAGCTCCAGGGGGAGCCGGGGAGCTGTTTTTT
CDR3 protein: CSARAPGGAGELFF

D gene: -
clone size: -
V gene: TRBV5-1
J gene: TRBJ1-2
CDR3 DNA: TGCGCCAGCAGCCTAAGCCCAGGGAGAACGGGGTATGGCTACACCTTC
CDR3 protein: CASSLSPGRTGYGYTF

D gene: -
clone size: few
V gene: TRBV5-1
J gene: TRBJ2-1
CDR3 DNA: TGCGCCAGCAGCTTGGACGGGCCCGATGAGCAGTTCTTC
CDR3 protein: CASSLDGPDEQFF

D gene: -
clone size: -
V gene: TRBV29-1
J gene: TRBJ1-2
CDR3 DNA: TGCAGCGTTTTCAGGGTTAATGATGGCTTCACCTTC
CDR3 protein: CSVFRVNDGFTF

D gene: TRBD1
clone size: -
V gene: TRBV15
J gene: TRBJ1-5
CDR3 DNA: TGTGCCACCAGCAGGGAACAGGGGGCTGGTCAGCCCCAGCATTTT
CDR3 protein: CATSREQGAGQPQHF

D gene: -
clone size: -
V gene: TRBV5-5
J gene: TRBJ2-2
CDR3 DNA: TGTGCCAGCAGCAAACGACAGGAGAACACCGGGGAGCTGTTTTTT
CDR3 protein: CASSKRQENTGELFF

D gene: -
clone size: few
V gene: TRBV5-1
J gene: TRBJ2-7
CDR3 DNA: TGCGCCAGCAGCTTGGCTCCGGAGCAGTACGAGCAGTACTTC
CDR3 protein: CASSLAPEQYEQYF

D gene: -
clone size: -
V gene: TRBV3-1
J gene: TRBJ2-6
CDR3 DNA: TGTGCCAGCAGCCAAGGTGTCCGGGCCGGGGCCAACGTCCTGACTTTC
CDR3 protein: CASSQGVRAGANVLTF

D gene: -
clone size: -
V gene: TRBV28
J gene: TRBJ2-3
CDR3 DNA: TGTGCCAGCAGTAATGCAGACACAGATACGCAGTATTTT
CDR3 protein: CASSNADTDTQYF

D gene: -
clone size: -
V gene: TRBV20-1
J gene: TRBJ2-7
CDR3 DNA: TGCAGTGCTTCATCCGGGACTGCCTCCTACGAGCAGTACTTC
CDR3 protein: CSASSGTASYEQYF

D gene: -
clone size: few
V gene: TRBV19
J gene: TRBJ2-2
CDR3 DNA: TGTGCCAGTAGGGACGCCACCGGGGAGCTGTTTTTT
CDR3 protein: CASRDATGELFF

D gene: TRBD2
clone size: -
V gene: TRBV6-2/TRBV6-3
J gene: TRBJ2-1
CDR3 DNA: TGTGCCAGCAGTGTCGGACTAGCGATTAACGCTGAGCAGTTCTTC
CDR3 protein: CASSVGLAINAEQFF

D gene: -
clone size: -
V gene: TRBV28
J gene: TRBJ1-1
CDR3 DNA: TGTGCCAGCAGTCCGAGGGCCCTTACACAGGACAGAGCTTTCTTT
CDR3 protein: CASSPRALTQDRAFF

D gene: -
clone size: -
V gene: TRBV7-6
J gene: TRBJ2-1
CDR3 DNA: TGTGCCAGCAGCTCCCGGGCGGAGTCAGACAATGAGCAGTTCTTC
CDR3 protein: CASSSRAESDNEQFF

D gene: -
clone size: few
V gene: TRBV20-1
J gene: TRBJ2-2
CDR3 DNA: TGCAGTGCTAGAGCACGGGGGGCGACCGGGGAGCTGTTTTTT
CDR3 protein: CSARARGATGELFF

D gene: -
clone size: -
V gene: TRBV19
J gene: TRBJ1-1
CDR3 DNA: TGTGCCAGTAGTGAGCGGGCCCAGGACACTGAAGCTTTCTTT
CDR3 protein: CASSERAQDTEAFF

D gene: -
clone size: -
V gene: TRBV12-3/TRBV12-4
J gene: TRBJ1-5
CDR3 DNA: TGTGCCAGCAGTCCCGTCTCGGGCCAGGGAACCCAGCATTTT
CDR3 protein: CASSPVSGQGTQHF

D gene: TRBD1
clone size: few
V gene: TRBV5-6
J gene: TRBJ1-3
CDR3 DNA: TGTGCCAGCAGCTCGGCCACCGGGACAGGAGTCTCTGGAAACACCATATATTTT
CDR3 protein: CASSSATGTGVSGNTIYF

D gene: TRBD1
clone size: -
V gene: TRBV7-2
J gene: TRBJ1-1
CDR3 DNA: TGTGCCAGCAGCTCTCAGAACAGGGGAAGGAACACTGAAGCTTTCTTT
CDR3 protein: CASSSQNRGRNTEAFF

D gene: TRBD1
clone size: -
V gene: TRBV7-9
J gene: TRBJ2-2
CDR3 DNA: TGTGCCAGCACCCGAAGAGGGGGCCCCGGGGAGCTGTTTTTT
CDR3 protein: CASTRRGGPGELFF

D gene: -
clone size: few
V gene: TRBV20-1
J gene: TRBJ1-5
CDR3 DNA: TGCAGTGCTAGAGATGGAAGATATAGCAATCAGCCCCAGCATTTT
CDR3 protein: CSARDGRYSNQPQHF

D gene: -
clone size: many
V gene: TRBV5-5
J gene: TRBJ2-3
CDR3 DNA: TGTGCCAGCAGTTCGCAGGGAGGCACAGATACGCAGTATTTT
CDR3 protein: CASSSQGGTDTQYF

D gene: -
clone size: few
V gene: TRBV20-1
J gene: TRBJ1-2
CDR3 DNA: TGCAGTGCTAGTCGGGAAACCTATGGCTACACCTTC
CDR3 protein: CSASRETYGYTF

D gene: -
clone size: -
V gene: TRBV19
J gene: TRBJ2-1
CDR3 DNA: TGTGCCAGTAGGTCTTTTAGCCTTGAGCAGTTCTTC
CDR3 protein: CASRSFSLEQFF

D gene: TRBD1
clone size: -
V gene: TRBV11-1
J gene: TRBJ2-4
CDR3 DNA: TGTGCCAGCAGCCACAGGGGTGTGAGAAACATTCAGTACTTC
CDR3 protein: CASSHRGVRNIQYF

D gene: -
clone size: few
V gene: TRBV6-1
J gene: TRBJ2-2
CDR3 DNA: TGTGCCAGCAGTAAACCCAGGGACACCGGGGAGCTGTTTTTT
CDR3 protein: CASSKPRDTGELFF

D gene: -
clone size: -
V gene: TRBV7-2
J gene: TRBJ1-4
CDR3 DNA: TGTGCCAGCAGCTTCCGCAGGGGAGGGGAAAAACTGTTTTTT
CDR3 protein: CASSFRRGGEKLFF

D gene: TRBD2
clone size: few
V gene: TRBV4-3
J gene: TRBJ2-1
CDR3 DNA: TGCGCCAGCAGCCAAGTGACTAGCGGGAGGACCTACAATGAGCAGTTCTTC
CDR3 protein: CASSQVTSGRTYNEQFF

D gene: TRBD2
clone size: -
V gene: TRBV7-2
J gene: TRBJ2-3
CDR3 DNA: TGTGCCAGCAGGCCCCCCGGGAGGGCAACGACAGATACGCAGTATTTT
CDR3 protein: CASRPPGRATTDTQYF

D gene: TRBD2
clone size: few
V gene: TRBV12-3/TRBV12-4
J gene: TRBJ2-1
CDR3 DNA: TGTGCCAGGGGGGGACTAGCGGGTTACAATGAGCAGTTCTTC
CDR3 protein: CARGGLAGYNEQFF

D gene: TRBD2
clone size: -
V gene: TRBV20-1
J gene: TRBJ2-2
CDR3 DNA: TGCAGTGCTAGACCTCCGGGACTAGCGGGAGCCGGGGAGCTGTTTTTT
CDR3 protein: CSARPPGLAGAGELFF

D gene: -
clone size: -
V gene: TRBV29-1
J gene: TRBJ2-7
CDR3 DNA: TGCAGCGTTGAAGGAGGAGGGGGCGACCCCTACGAGCAGTACTTC
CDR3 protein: CSVEGGGGDPYEQYF

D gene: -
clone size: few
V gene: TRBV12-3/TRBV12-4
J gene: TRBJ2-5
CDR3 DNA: TGTGCCAGCAGTTTAGGGACTTGGGAGACCCAGTACTTC
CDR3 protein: CASSLGTWETQYF

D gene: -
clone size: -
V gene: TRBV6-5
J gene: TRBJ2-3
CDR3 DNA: TGTGCCAGCAGTTACTCCCTAACAGGGTACAGCACAGATACGCAGTATTTT
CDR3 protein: CASSYSLTGYSTDTQYF

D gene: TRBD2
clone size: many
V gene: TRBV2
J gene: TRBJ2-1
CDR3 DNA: TGTGCCAGCATGGCTAGCGGGAGAAATGAGCAGTTCTTC
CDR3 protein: CASMASGRNEQFF

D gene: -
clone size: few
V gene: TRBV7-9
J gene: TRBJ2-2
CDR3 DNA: TGTGCCAGCAGCTTATCTGACGGAAACACCGGGGAGCTGTTTTTT
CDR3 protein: CASSLSDGNTGELFF

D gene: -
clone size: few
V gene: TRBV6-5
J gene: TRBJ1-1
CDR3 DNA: TGTGCCAGCGGTGACGTGGAAGCTTTCTTT
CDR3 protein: CASGDVEAFF

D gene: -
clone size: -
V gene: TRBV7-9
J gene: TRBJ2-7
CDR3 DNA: TGTGCCAGCAGCTCAATCAACAGCTCCTACGAGCAGTACTTC
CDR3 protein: CASSSINSSYEQYF

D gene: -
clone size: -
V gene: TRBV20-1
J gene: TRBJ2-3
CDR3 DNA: TGCAGTGCTAGAGCGAGGAGGGGGATTACTAGCACAGATACGCAGTATTTT
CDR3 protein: CSARARRGITSTDTQYF

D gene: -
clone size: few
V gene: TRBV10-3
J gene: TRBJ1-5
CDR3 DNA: TGTGCCATCAGTCATACAGCAGAAAATCAGCCCCAGCATTTT
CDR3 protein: CAISHTAENQPQHF

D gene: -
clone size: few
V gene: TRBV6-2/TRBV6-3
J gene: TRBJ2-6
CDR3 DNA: TGTGCCAGCCGGGGGCCGCTGGGGGCTAGCTCTGGGGCCAACGTCCTGACTTTC
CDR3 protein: CASRGPLGASSGANVLTF

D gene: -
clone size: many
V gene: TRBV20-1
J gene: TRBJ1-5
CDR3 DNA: TGCAGTGCTAGTGGGGGTCAGCCCCAGCATTTT
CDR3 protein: CSASGGQPQHF

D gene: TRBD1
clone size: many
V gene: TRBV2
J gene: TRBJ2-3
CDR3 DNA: TGTGCCACCCGGACAGGGAGAAGCACAGATACGCAGTATTTT
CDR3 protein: CATRTGRSTDTQYF

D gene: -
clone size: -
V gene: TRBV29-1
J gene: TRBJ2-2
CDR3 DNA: TGCAGCGTTGCCCGACAAATTGGGGGCCCCGGGGAGCTGTTTTTT
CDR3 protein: CSVARQIGGPGELFF

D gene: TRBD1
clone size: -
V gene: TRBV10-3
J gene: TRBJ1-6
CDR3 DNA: TGTGCCATCAAGACGACAGGGGATTCACCCCTCCACTTT
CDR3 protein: CAIKTTGDSPLHF

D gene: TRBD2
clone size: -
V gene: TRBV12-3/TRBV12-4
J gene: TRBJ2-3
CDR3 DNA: TGTGCCAGCAGGATAGCGGGGGGGGCAGATACGCAGTATTTT
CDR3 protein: CASRIAGGADTQYF

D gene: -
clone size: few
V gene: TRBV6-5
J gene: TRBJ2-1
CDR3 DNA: TGTGCCAGCAGTTACCGACTCCGGCCGTACAATGAGCAGTTCTTC
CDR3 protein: CASSYRLRPYNEQFF

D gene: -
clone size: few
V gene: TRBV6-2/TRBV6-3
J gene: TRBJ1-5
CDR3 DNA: TGTGCCAGCAGTTACCGGCAGAAAACTGGCAATCAGCCCCAGCATTTT
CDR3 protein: CASSYRQKTGNQPQHF

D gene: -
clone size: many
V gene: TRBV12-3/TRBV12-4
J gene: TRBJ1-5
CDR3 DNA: TGTGCCAGCAGCCCCTATATTCAGCCCCAGCATTTT
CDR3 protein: CASSPYIQPQHF

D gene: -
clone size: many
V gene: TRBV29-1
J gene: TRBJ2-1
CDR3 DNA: TGCAGCGTTGAAGGGACAAACTCCTACAATGAGCAGTTCTTC
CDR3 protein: CSVEGTNSYNEQFF

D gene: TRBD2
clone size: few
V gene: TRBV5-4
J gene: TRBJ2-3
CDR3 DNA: TGTGCCAGCAGAGGGACTAGCGGGAGGAGTGCAGATACGCAGTATTTT
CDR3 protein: CASRGTSGRSADTQYF

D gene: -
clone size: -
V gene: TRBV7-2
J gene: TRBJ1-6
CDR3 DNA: TGTGCCAGCAGCTTAGTTCCGGGGCGGCCACGCTCACCCCTCCACTTT
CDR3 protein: CASSLVPGRPRSPLHF

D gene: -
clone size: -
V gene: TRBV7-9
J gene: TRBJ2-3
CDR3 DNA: TGTGCCAGCCGAAGAGGCGGGGCAGATACGCAGTATTTT
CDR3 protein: CASRRGGADTQYF

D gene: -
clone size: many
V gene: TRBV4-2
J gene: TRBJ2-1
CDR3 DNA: TGTGCCAGCAGCCAATACAGGGCCTCTGCGGGGGAGCAGTTCTTC
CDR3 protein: CASSQYRASAGEQFF